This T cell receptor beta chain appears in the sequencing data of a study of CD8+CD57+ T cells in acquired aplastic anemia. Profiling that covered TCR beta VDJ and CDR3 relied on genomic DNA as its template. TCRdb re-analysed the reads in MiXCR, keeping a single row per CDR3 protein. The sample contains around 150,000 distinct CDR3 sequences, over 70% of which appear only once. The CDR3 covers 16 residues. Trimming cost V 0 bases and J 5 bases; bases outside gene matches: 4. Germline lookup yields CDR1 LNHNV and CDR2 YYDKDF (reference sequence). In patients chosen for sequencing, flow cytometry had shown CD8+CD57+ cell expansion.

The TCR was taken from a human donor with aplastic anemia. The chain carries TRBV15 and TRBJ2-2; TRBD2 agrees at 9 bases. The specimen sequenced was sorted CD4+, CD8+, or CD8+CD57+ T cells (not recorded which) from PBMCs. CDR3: CATSRDRAGGTGELFF. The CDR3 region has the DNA TGTGCCACCAGCAGAGATAGGGCGGGGGGGACCGGGGAGCTGTTTTTT.